The 14 T cell receptor beta chains in this list originate from one sample, sequenced in a study of CD8 T cells in Susac syndrome. Reverse transcription of about 0.5 to 1 ug RNA was carried out with random hexamers. TCRdb passed the immunoSEQ multiplex PCR reads through MiXCR, listing each CDR3 protein once. The table shows around 26,000 distinct CDR3 sequences, with 85% to 95% occurring only once. Sequencing was done on a sample of CD8+ T cells from PBMCs. All receptors derive from a human donor in good health.

The CDR3 loop is CASRKGNGNTIYF. DNA for the CDR3: TGTGCCAGCAGAAAAGGGAATGGAAACACCATATATTTT. V usage is TRBV6-2 or TRBV6-3 and J usage is TRBJ1-3; D not resolved. CDR3 length: 13 residues. V lost 6 bases and J lost 3, with 9 bases in between. Germline V CDR1 and CDR2: MNHEY, SVGEGT.

The chain combines TRBV27 with TRBJ2-1; D is perhaps TRBD2 (6 bases). Trimming cost V 9 bases and J 3 bases, with 12 bases left between them. The CDR3 loop spans 13 amino acids. Per the germline V gene, CDR1 is MNHEY and CDR2 is SMNVEV (reference sequence). The CDR3 reads CASGTSLYNEQFF. As DNA, the CDR3 is TGTGCCAGTGGGACTTCACTCTACAATGAGCAGTTCTTC.

The chain combines TRBV13 with TRBJ1-3; D is possibly TRBD1 (6 bases). The CDR3 is 14 residues long. V lost 1 base to trimming and J lost 3 bases, with 7 bases between them. In germline, CDR1 is PRHDT, CDR2 FYEKMQ (reference sequence). In DNA form, the CDR3 reads TGTGCCAGCAGCTTAGAGGGGGGTGGAAACACCATATATTTT. It encodes CASSLEGGGNTIYF.

The chain carries TRBV9 and TRBJ1-1; TRBD1 aligns across 7 bases. The CDR3 is 17 residues long. CDR1 SGDLS and CDR2 YYNGEE come from the germline V gene. The junction had 15 bases not matched to a gene; V was cut back by 4 bases and J by 3 bases. The CDR3 sequence: CASSPRSLTQGDTEAFF. As DNA, the CDR3 is TGTGCCAGCAGCCCCCGGTCCTTAACCCAGGGGGACACTGAAGCTTTCTTT.

This clonotype was picked up one time. The chain uses TRBV6-5 and TRBJ2-5; D unclear. The V gene's germline CDR1 is MNHEY and CDR2 SVGAGI. The CDR3 is made up of 13 amino acids. V lost 5 bases and J lost 5, with 12 bases in between. This CDR3 is CASSPDLEETQYF. The CDR3, as DNA: TGTGCCAGCAGTCCCGACCTGGAGGAGACCCAGTACTTC.

V gene TRBV5-4 combines with J gene TRBJ2-5; D gene unclear. The V end was cut by 0 bases, the J end by 0 bases, with 6 bases between. This CDR3 is built from 14 residues. Germline V gene data show CDR1 as SGHNT and CDR2 as YYREEE (reference sequence). The CDR3 region has the DNA TGTGCCAGCAGCTTGGAGGCCAACCAAGAGACCCAGTACTTC. Its translation is CASSLEANQETQYF.

The chain has TRBV20-1 and TRBJ2-1; the match to TRBD2 covers 10 bases. The germline V gene has CDR1 DFQATT and CDR2 SNEGSKA (reference sequence). J lost 3 bases, V lost 6 bases, and 5 bases had no gene match. The CDR3 is 14 residues long. The CDR3 loop is CSASGTSDYNEQFF. Here the CDR3 DNA reads TGCAGTGCATCCGGGACTAGCGACTACAATGAGCAGTTCTTC.

The chain employs TRBV3-1 and TRBJ1-2; D remains ambiguous. The germline V gene encodes CDR1 LGHDT and CDR2 YNNKEL (reference sequence). V was trimmed by 0 bases and J by 1 base, leaving 9 bases between them. The CDR3 is 15 amino acids. The chain's CDR3 is CASSQDGSFNYGYTF. The DNA of the CDR3 is TGTGCCAGCAGCCAAGATGGGTCATTTAACTATGGCTACACCTTC.

The chain is built from TRBV6-6 and TRBJ2-1; D may be TRBD1 or TRBD2 (6 bases each). From germline, CDR1 is MNHNY and CDR2 SVGAGI (reference sequence). The V end lost 1 base, the J end lost 6 bases, and 10 bases lay between the germline ends. The CDR3 has 14 residues. The CDR3 sequence: CASSYLGGRNEQFF. The CDR3 nucleotides are TGTGCCAGCAGTTACTTAGGGGGGCGCAATGAGCAGTTCTTC.

The rearrangement uses TRBV7-9 and TRBJ1-1; 11 nucleotides agree with TRBD1. CDR3 length equals 19 residues. Germline V lookup: CDR1 SEHNR, CDR2 FQNEAQ (reference sequence). With 2 bases clipped from V and 0 bases from J, the junction kept 11 bases outside the gene matches. For the CDR3, the DNA is TGTGCCAGCAGCTTACCTGTGGGACAGGGGGAAATTATGAACACTGAAGCTTTCTTT. This sequence encodes CASSLPVGQGEIMNTEAFF.

CDR3 sequence (DNA): TGTGCCAGCAGTTTGAATGGGTTAAGCACTGAAGCTTTCTTT. Its protein product is CASSLNGLSTEAFF. The chain combines TRBV12-3 or TRBV12-4 with TRBJ1-1; no definite D call. The CDR3 extends over 14 amino acids. V lost 3 bases and J lost 4, with 12 bases in between.

This clonotype was seen only once. The gene calls are TRBV7-2 and TRBJ2-7; no clear D gene. Germline-derived CDR1 and CDR2 are SGHTA and FQGNSA. The ends were cut back, 5 bases at V and 2 bases at J, with 13 bases in the middle. The CDR3 spans 14 residues. The chain's CDR3 is CASSKARIPYEQYF. The CDR3 DNA sequence: TGTGCCAGCAGCAAGGCCAGAATCCCCTACGAGCAGTACTTC. Supplemented by reference TRBV7-2 and TRBJ2-7, the full variable domain reads GAGVSQSPSNKVTEKGKDVELRCDPISGHTALYWYRQSLGQGLEFLIYFQGNSAPDKSGLPSDRFSAERTGGSVSTLTIQRTQQEDSAVYLCASSKARIPYEQYFGPGTRLTVT.

The chain carries TRBV5-1 and TRBJ1-1, with TRBD1 matching 8 bases. The CDR3 runs to 15 residues. J lost 1 base, V lost 4 bases, and 6 bases had no gene match. The germline V gene has CDR1 SGHRS and CDR2 YFSETQ. The CDR3 sequence: CASSLFRGQNTEAFF. CDR3 bases: TGCGCCAGCAGCCTCTTCAGGGGGCAGAACACTGAAGCTTTCTTT.

The chain employs TRBV19 and TRBJ1-1; the match to TRBD1 covers 8 bases. Germline V gene data show CDR1 as LNHDA and CDR2 as SQIVND (reference sequence). V gave up 5 bases and J gave up 4 bases; unmatched junction bases: 12. This CDR3 has 16 amino acids. The CDR3 DNA sequence: TGTGCCAGTAGTGCGACAGACAGGGGTTGGAGCACTGAAGCTTTCTTT. Its protein product is CASSATDRGWSTEAFF.